Listed below are T cell receptor beta chains from one sample, sequenced in a study of blood T cell repertoires in COVID-19. Clones were read by immunoSEQ multiplex PCR, and TCRdb kept only the in-frame ones, dropping some. The sample has around 240,000 clones, about 85% seen once; the top ten hold over 0.95%. The sample consisted of peripheral blood. The receptors were gathered from a man between 35 and 55 years old with acute or convalescent COVID-19. CDR3s leave out the opening cysteine and the closing phenylalanine or tryptophan.

V gene	CDR3 protein
TRBV3-1/TRBV3-2	ASSPGTGRNSDTQY
TRBV11-1	ASSVDRANNEQF
TRBV19	ASSRGQSSYEQY
TRBV19	ASRGQAWDSMARYT
TRBV9	ASSVRGNTGELF
TRBV5-1	ASSLVGTSGGSYEQY
TRBV9	ASAPGTSFHEQF
TRBV24-1	ATSDPGRGGTDTQY
TRBV28	ATTGGLAGNTGELF
TRBV5-8	ASSAGLSGNTIY
TRBV29-1	SVDTQGKVGYT
TRBV29-1	SVARQGDTEAF
TRBV14	ASSQGYGGELF
TRBV2	ASSERPTASYEQY
TRBV2	ASRSDRGDYGYT
TRBV2	ASSGGRGHSPLH
TRBV4-1	ASSQVGPATNEKLF
TRBV27	ASSSGTVPSYEQY
TRBV3-1/TRBV3-2	ASSQSLRAATTNEKLF
TRBV5-4	ASSQGQGARETQY
TRBV7-2	ASSSMPGAEAF
TRBV12-3/TRBV12-4	ASSLLSNEKLF
TRBV19	ASSRATTEAF
TRBV6-5	ASSSDGGTDTQY
TRBV11-1	ASSKDRVENSPLH
TRBV7-8	ASSGPGKNYNEQF
TRBV7-6	ASSFDRVNSPLH
TRBV6-5	ASVQADNQPQH
TRBV6-2/TRBV6-3	ASSYQMGGPSSNQPQH
TRBV18	ASSPGGGGAYEQY
TRBV3-1/TRBV3-2	ASSPSTSGGSQGTQY
TRBV7-2	ASSHWTGGNEQF
TRBV5-1	ASSLERGGPTGELF
TRBV7-3	ASSPYSPGQGPYEQY
TRBV5-8	ASRGSARVNTGELF
TRBV27	ASILRAGTEAF
TRBV6-4	ASSDYRYTEAF
TRBV6-6	ASSLARLAKYYEQY
TRBV25-1	ASSPTTGSGNTIY
TRBV18	ASSQTGGSGNTIY
TRBV14	ASSHTANYGYT
TRBV29-1	SVEAPEIFDFGYT
TRBV7-9	ASSFLPGLVEEQF
TRBV7-7	ASSLRDTPPGSNQPQH
TRBV5-4	ASSWGPAGAGYT